This note documents a single T cell receptor (beta chain) sequence. These data belong to a study of blood T cell repertoires in COVID-19. The CDR3 covers 15 residues. The germline V gene encodes CDR1 MNHEY and CDR2 SMNVEV (reference sequence). The J segment lost 8 bases and the V segment lost 6 bases, leaving 9 bases of the junction unmatched. Measured with immunoSEQ multiplex PCR; TCRdb has only the in-frame clones, and not every one. The sample lists 45,000 or so clones; approximately 85% were seen once. Source material: peripheral blood. The source is a woman in her sixties or seventies with acute or convalescent COVID-19. V and J are TRBV27 and TRBJ2-1, with TRBD2 identical over 11 bases. The CDR3 DNA is TGTGCCAGCAGGCAAACTAGCGGGAGTATCTATGAGCAGTTCTTC. The encoded protein is CASRQTSGSIYEQFF.